The 13 T cell receptor beta chains given below trace back to one sample, sequenced in a study of CD8+CD57+ T cells in acquired aplastic anemia. CDR3 and TCR beta VDJ profiling relied on a genomic DNA template. TCRdb re-derived calls from the reads in MiXCR, one entry per CDR3 protein. The table includes about 200,000 distinct CDR3 sequences, 60% to 80% detected once. Those patients picked for sequencing had displayed CD8+CD57+ cell expansion on flow cytometry. Sequencing was performed on sorted CD4+, CD8+, or CD8+CD57+ T cells (not recorded which) from PBMCs. These receptors all stem from a human donor with aplastic anemia.

Notes on this clonotype: A junction boundary mismatches the germline segment, possibly from a read error. The chain combines TRBV19 with TRBJ2-3; 7 bases fit TRBD2. The CDR3 has 16 amino acids. Looked up from germline, CDR1 is LNHDA and CDR2 is SQIVND (reference sequence). The CDR3 region is CASSTLAASGPDAQYF. DNA for the CDR3: TGTGCCAGTAGTACGCTAGCGGCCTCAGGCCCAGATGCGCAGTATTTT.

There are many counts of this clonotype. V is TRBV24-1 and J is TRBJ2-3; weak D call: TRBD2 (5 bases). Per germline, CDR1 KGHDR and CDR2 SFDVKD. This CDR3 spans 15 amino acids. V was trimmed by 3 bases and J by 4 bases, leaving 13 bases between them. CDR3 nucleotide sequence: TGTGCCACCAGTGATGATATCGGAGGTCCAGATACGCAGTATTTT. Translated: CATSDDIGGPDTQYF.

In DNA form, the CDR3 reads TGCGCCAGCAGCTGGGACGGGAATCAGCCCCAGCATTTT. Protein product: CASSWDGNQPQHF. The chain employs TRBV5-1 and TRBJ1-5, with a tentative D call TRBD1 (5 bases). Germline CDR1 is SGHRS and CDR2 is YFSETQ. Trimming cost V 3 bases and J 4 bases, with 8 bases left between them. The CDR3 is 13 amino acids.

This clonotype turned up a few times. J is TRBJ2-1 and V is TRBV2; 7 positions agree with TRBD1. The CDR3 is 12 residues long. J was trimmed by 10 bases and V by 4 bases; bases with no gene match: 4. Germline lookup yields CDR1 SNHLY and CDR2 FYNNEI. In nucleotides, the CDR3 is TGTGCCAGCAGTGCAGGACAGGTAGAGCAGTTCTTC. Residues: CASSAGQVEQFF.

Regarding this clonotype: Sequence at one end of the junction differs from germline and may be a read error. The J gene is TRBJ2-7, the V gene TRBV7-8; 12 bases line up with TRBD1. CDR3 length equals 17 residues. Germline loops: CDR1 SGHVS, CDR2 FQNEAQ. CDR3 loop: CASSYPRAGTGGYDQYF. The CDR3 region has the DNA TGTGCCAGCAGCTACCCCCGGGCCGGGACAGGGGGCTACGACCAGTACTTC.

The rearrangement joins TRBV5-1 to TRBJ2-7; 10 bases align to TRBD1. Germline V gene data show CDR1 as SGHRS and CDR2 as YFSETQ. This CDR3 spans 13 amino acids. Trimming removed 7 bases from V and 5 bases from J; junction bases left unmatched: 6. The CDR3 here is CASRDRGLNEQYF. Written as DNA, the CDR3 is TGCGCCAGCCGAGACAGGGGGCTAAACGAGCAGTACTTC.

The rearrangement uses TRBV24-1 and TRBJ2-1, with TRBD1 matching 9 bases. J was trimmed by 4 bases and V by 3 bases; bases with no gene match: 6. The CDR3 is 16 residues long. CDR1 KGHDR and CDR2 SFDVKD come from the germline V gene. In nucleotides, the CDR3 is TGTGCCACCAGTGATGATGACAGGGGGTCTTACAATGAGCAGTTCTTC. It translates to CATSDDDRGSYNEQFF.

The rearrangement uses TRBV6-5 and TRBJ2-7, with D uncertain. This CDR3 contains 15 residues. The germline V gene encodes CDR1 MNHEY and CDR2 SVGAGI. Trimming left V 5 bases short and J 1 base short, with 15 bases between. The CDR3 bases are TGTGCCAGCAGTGAAGCGCGCAGGTTATCCTACGAGCAGTACTTC. Translating gives CASSEARRLSYEQYF.

Of note for this clonotype: The junction departs from germline at one end; a sequencing error may be responsible. V is TRBV14 and J is TRBJ2-5; D might be TRBD1 (6 bases). Germline assignment: CDR1 SGHDN and CDR2 FVKESK. This CDR3 is 14 amino acids long. The CDR3 DNA reads as TGTGCCAGCAGCCAAGCAGGGGTCCAAGAAACCCAGTACTTC. Amino acid sequence: CASSQAGVQETQYF.

CDR3 loop: CASSQDPDNEQFF. The CDR3 DNA reads TGCGCCAGCAGCCAAGACCCTGACAATGAGCAGTTCTTC. The rearrangement links TRBV4-1 to TRBJ2-1; D ambiguous. In germline, CDR1 is MGHRA, CDR2 YSYEKL. The length of the CDR3 is 13 residues. Trimming left V 0 bases short and J 5 bases short, with 5 bases between.

As DNA, the CDR3 is TGCAGCGCCCCGGTCCCCCCATATGGCTACACCTTC. This translates into CSAPVPPYGYTF. The rearrangement joins TRBV29-1 to TRBJ1-2, with no clear D. The CDR3 consists of 12 residues. Germline CDR1 reads SQVTM; CDR2 reads ANQGSEA. Trimming cost V 7 bases and J 5 bases, with 14 bases left between them.

This rearrangement joins TRBV2 to TRBJ1-2; 10 bases are shared with TRBD1. Germline V gives CDR1 SNHLY, CDR2 FYNNEI. CDR3 size: 14 residues. Trimming at V came to 4 bases and at J to 3 bases, leaving 2 bases not matched to a gene. The DNA for the CDR3 is TGTGCCAGCAGTGGACAGGGGGCGGACTATGGCTACACCTTC. Translating it yields CASSGQGADYGYTF.

V gene TRBV6-4 combines with J gene TRBJ2-5; 10 bases align to TRBD2. CDR3 length: 15 residues. Germline assignment: CDR1 MRHNA and CDR2 SNTAGT. V was pared by 9 bases and J by 5 bases, with 12 bases of the junction left unmatched. This CDR3 reads CARCPSGSGGETQYF. The DNA of the CDR3 is TGTGCCAGATGCCCTAGCGGGAGTGGGGGCGAGACCCAGTACTTC.